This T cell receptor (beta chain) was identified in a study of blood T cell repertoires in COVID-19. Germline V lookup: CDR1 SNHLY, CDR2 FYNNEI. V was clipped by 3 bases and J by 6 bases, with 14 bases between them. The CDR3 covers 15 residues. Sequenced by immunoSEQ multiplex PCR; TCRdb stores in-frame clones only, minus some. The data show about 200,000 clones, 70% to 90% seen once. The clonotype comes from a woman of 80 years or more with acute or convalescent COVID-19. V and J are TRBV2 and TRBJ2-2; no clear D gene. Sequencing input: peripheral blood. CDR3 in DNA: TGTGCCAGCAGTGACACCGGGTCACGGGCCGGGGAGCTGTTTTTT. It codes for CASSDTGSRAGELFF. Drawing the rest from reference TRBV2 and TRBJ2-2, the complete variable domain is EPEVTQTPSHQVTQMGQEVILRCVPISNHLYFYWYRQILGQKVEFLVSFYNNEISEKSEIFDDQFSVERPDGSNFTLKIRSTKLEDSAMYFCASSDTGSRAGELFFGEGSRLTVL.